These 27 T cell receptor beta chains share one sample of origin, sequenced in a study of human T cells and chemical hapten exposure. TCRdb redid the calling of the RACE reads with MiXCR, one entry per CDR3 protein. The sample contains 270,000 or so distinct CDR3 sequences, roughly 7.4% of which appear only once. Time point given: pre-sensitization, week 0. Sample treatment: therapeutic diphenylcyclopropenone sensitization with weekly scalp DPC. The sequencing used whole blood, collected in connection with sensitization to the hapten diphenylcyclopropenone (DPC). These receptors all come from a man aged 18 to 30 with alopecia areata. Some clones in this sample may be carry-over from other donors' samples.

The chain couples TRBV18 to TRBJ1-1; no clear D. The germline CDR1 and CDR2 sequences are KGHSH and LQKENI. With 2 bases removed from V and 1 base from J, the gap between germline ends came to 8 bases. This CDR3 is 14 amino acids long. DNA of the CDR3: TGTGCCAGCTCACCAGTACTCCAGAACACTGAAGCTTTCTTT. It yields the protein CASSPVLQNTEAFF.

This clonotype was counted many times. The rearrangement joins TRBV27 to TRBJ2-5, with 7 bases identical to TRBD1. This CDR3 comprises 16 residues. V dropped 5 bases and J dropped 0; count of bases not matched to a gene: 9. Germline values: CDR1 MNHEY, CDR2 SMNVEV (reference sequence). The CDR3 spells CASSPGQLVYQETQYF. The CDR3 DNA follows: TGTGCCAGCAGTCCGGGACAGCTAGTGTACCAAGAGACCCAGTACTTC.

This chain uses TRBV20-1 with TRBJ1-2; D is uncertain. Germline V gene data show CDR1 as DFQATT and CDR2 as SNEGSKA (reference sequence). The CDR3 covers 15 residues. The V and J ends lost 1 base and 5 bases respectively, with 17 bases between them. CDR3 in amino acids: CSARGRRGIVYGYTF. The CDR3 DNA reads as TGCAGTGCTAGAGGTCGGCGGGGAATCGTATATGGCTACACCTTC.

Points on this clonotype: One base away lies a much larger clone, so this may be a sequencing read error. This chain links TRBV4-3 with TRBJ1-1, with 9 positions matching TRBD1. Germline CDR1 is LGHNA and CDR2 is YSLEER. The V gene end was trimmed by 3 bases and the J gene end by 2 bases; junction bases not matched to a gene: 4. The CDR3 runs 15 residues. CDR3 coding DNA: TGCGCCAGCAGCCACAACAGGGGGCTTAACACTGAAGCTTTCTTT. This translates into CASSHNRGLNTEAFF.

The chain is built from TRBV5-1 and TRBJ2-5; perhaps TRBD2 as D (6 bases). CDR3 length: 15 residues. V lost 0 bases to trimming and J lost 3 bases, with 12 bases between them. The germline V gene has CDR1 SGHRS and CDR2 YFSETQ. The CDR3 spells CASSLATTSEETQYF. Written as DNA, the CDR3 is TGCGCCAGCAGCTTGGCCACGACTAGTGAAGAGACCCAGTACTTC.

This clonotype was picked up a small number of times. This chain links TRBV29-1 with TRBJ2-7; TRBD1 is a possible D gene (6 bases). CDR1 is SQVTM and CDR2 is ANQGSEA in the germline V gene. V lost 1 base and J 3 bases, leaving 13 bases between the germline ends. The CDR3 runs to 14 residues. For the CDR3, the DNA is TGCAGCGTTGAAGGTGTCAGGGGTAGCTACGAGCAGTACTTC. This sequence encodes CSVEGVRGSYEQYF.

This clonotype was seen a few times. The chain uses TRBV4-1 and TRBJ1-1; TRBD1 might be the D (5 bases). This CDR3 is built from 11 residues. Germline V gene lookup returns CDR1 MGHRA and CDR2 YSYEKL. The germline V and J ends were trimmed by 1 base and 10 bases, with 7 bases remaining between them. Here the CDR3 DNA reads TGCGCCAGCAGCCAAGGTGGGGGAGCTTTCTTT. This sequence encodes CASSQGGGAFF.

In its sample, this clonotype was seen a few times. The chain has TRBV10-3 and TRBJ2-7; TRBD1 might be the D (7 bases). V lost 2 bases, J lost 4 bases, and 18 bases lay in between. CDR1 is ENHRY, CDR2 SYGVKD, per germline. The CDR3 runs to 16 residues. The CDR3 bases are TGTGCCATCAGTGAGACCCAGACAGGGACTTTATACGAGCAGTACTTC. Translating gives CAISETQTGTLYEQYF.

This clonotype was observed a few times. The genes are TRBV21-1 and TRBJ1-1; the table's D call of TRBD1 was not tested on the DNA. TRBV21-1 is marked as a pseudogene. The CDR3 is 16 amino acids. CDR3 in amino acids: CASSKTARGRNTEAFF. Written as DNA, the CDR3 is TGTGCCAGCAGCAAAACGGCGAGGGGCCGGAACACTGAAGCTTTCTTT.

The chain employs TRBV20-1 and TRBJ1-6; no clear D. V gave up 6 bases and J gave up 0 bases, with 9 bases separating them. Germline CDR1 is DFQATT and CDR2 is SNEGSKA (reference sequence). The CDR3 runs to 14 residues. CDR3 residues: CSATTSSYNSPLHF. CDR3 DNA sequence: TGCAGTGCCACCACAAGCTCCTATAATTCACCCCTCCACTTT.

This clonotype appeared a few times. The chain employs TRBV7-9 and TRBJ2-5; D may be TRBD2 (5 bases). V was pared by 5 bases and J by 5 bases, with 12 bases between. The CDR3 is 13 residues long. CDR1 is SEHNR, CDR2 FQNEAQ, per germline (reference sequence). The CDR3 region has the DNA TGTGCCAGCAGCACTAGAACGTCGGAGACCCAGTACTTC. It translates to CASSTRTSETQYF.

This clonotype was counted only a few times. The CDR3 DNA follows: TGTGCCAGCAGCTTAGTGACGGGCCAACTGTTTTTT. Amino acids: CASSLVTGQLFF. The V call is TRBV7-2, the J call TRBJ1-4; D gene ambiguous. Trimming stripped 1 base from V and 12 bases from J, with 9 bases between. CDR3 length: 12 amino acids. The germline CDR1 and CDR2 sequences are SGHTA and FQGNSA.

V usage is TRBV12-3 or TRBV12-4 and J usage is TRBJ1-2; TRBD1 might be the D (6 bases). V was trimmed by 7 bases and J by 7 bases, leaving 16 bases between them. This CDR3 has 13 residues. CDR3: CASTTPGTPGYTF. The CDR3 coding sequence is TGTGCCAGCACCACCCCCGGGACACCTGGCTACACCTTC.

This chain uses TRBV9 with TRBJ1-2; possible D gene TRBD1, 5 bases. Germline CDR1 is SGDLS and CDR2 is YYNGEE. Trimming left V 0 bases short and J 6 bases short, with 15 bases between. The CDR3 consists of 15 residues. In DNA form, the CDR3 reads TGTGCCAGCAGCGTAGAAAATATGGGGGAAAATGGCTACACCTTC. Encoded protein: CASSVENMGENGYTF.

This clonotype turned up a few times. The V gene is TRBV2, the J gene TRBJ1-5; TRBD1 is a possible D gene (5 bases). Germline CDR1 reads SNHLY; CDR2 reads FYNNEI. Trimming cost V 0 bases and J 4 bases, with 7 bases left between them. The length of the CDR3 is 14 residues. DNA for the CDR3: TGTGCCAGCAGTGAAGCTGAGGGGAATCAGCCCCAGCATTTT. Amino acids: CASSEAEGNQPQHF.

This clonotype was counted a few times. The chain carries TRBV18 and TRBJ1-1; tentatively, D is TRBD1 (6 bases). V was pared by 3 bases and J by 3 bases, with 11 bases between. Germline V gene sequence: CDR1 KGHSH, CDR2 LQKENI. This CDR3 spans 14 amino acids. The CDR3 nucleotides are TGTGCCAGCTCACCCCGGGACACCTACACTGAAGCTTTCTTT. Translated, it gives CASSPRDTYTEAFF.

This clonotype has only a few counts. The chain carries TRBV11-2 and TRBJ2-7, with 12 bases matching TRBD2. V lost 5 bases, J lost 3 bases, and 8 bases stayed unmatched. CDR1 and CDR2 from the germline V gene are SGHAT and FQNNGV. The CDR3 consists of 16 residues. CDR3 amino acids: CASSLGLAGRFYEQYV. CDR3 nucleotides: TGTGCCAGCAGCCTCGGACTAGCGGGGCGCTTCTACGAGCAGTACGTC.

This clonotype was recorded at least ten times. The genes are TRBV7-9 and TRBJ1-1; unclear D gene. The CDR3 is 13 amino acids. Germline-derived CDR1 and CDR2 are SEHNR and FQNEAQ (reference sequence). V gave up 2 bases and J gave up 11 bases, with 15 bases separating them. The CDR3 spells CASSLSKVLKAFF. DNA for the CDR3: TGTGCCAGCAGCTTATCGAAGGTGCTGAAGGCTTTCTTT.

This clonotype was seen more than once but under ten times. The V gene is TRBV6-6, the J gene TRBJ1-2, with 10 nucleotides matching TRBD1. This CDR3 comprises 16 residues. Trimming cost V 5 bases and J 3 bases; bases outside gene matches: 9. The V gene's germline CDR1 is MNHNY and CDR2 SVGAGI (reference sequence). The CDR3 bases are TGTGCCAGCAGTGAGAGGGACAGGGGTCTTGACTATGGCTACACCTTC. This gives the protein CASSERDRGLDYGYTF.

The chain couples TRBV7-3 to TRBJ2-2, with D tentatively TRBD1 (5 bases). V lost 6 bases and J 4 bases, leaving 15 bases between the germline ends. Germline-derived CDR1 and CDR2 are SGHTA and FQGTGA. This CDR3 region has 15 residues. In nucleotides, the CDR3 is TGTGCCAGCAGTCGTGATCAGGGTACCACCGGGGAGCTGTTTTTT. This gives the protein CASSRDQGTTGELFF.

This rearrangement joins TRBV29-1 to TRBJ1-4, with a weak D call TRBD1 (6 bases). Trimming stripped 6 bases from V and 3 bases from J, with 8 bases between. The CDR3 runs to 12 residues. Germline V gene data show CDR1 as SQVTM and CDR2 as ANQGSEA. CDR3 loop: CSVGAPNEKLFF. The CDR3 DNA sequence: TGCAGCGTGGGGGCACCTAATGAAAAACTGTTTTTT.

The chain has TRBV28 and TRBJ1-2, with D hard to call. The germline gives CDR1 MDHEN, CDR2 SYDVKM. Between the trimmed V and J ends, which lost 10 bases and 8 bases, there was a span of 14 bases. The CDR3 sequence is 11 residues long. In DNA form, the CDR3 reads TGTGCCACCGACGGTCTGGAGGGCTACACCTTC. It yields the protein CATDGLEGYTF.

Ten or more counts support this clonotype. The chain uses TRBV6-2 or TRBV6-3 and TRBJ1-2; 7 nucleotides line up with TRBD1. The CDR3 contains 14 residues. Looked up from germline, CDR1 is MNHEY and CDR2 is SVGEGT. Trimming at V came to 6 bases and at J to 4 bases, leaving 8 bases not matched to a gene. CDR3 loop: CASRQDRYIYGYTF. Here the CDR3 DNA reads TGTGCCAGCAGACAGGACAGGTACATCTATGGCTACACCTTC.

This clonotype was picked up a small number of times. The chain couples TRBV2 to TRBJ1-1; D unclear. CDR1 SNHLY and CDR2 FYNNEI come from the germline V gene. Trimming left V 2 bases short and J 0 bases short, with 10 bases between. There are 15 residues in the CDR3. In nucleotides, the CDR3 is TGTGCCAGCAGTGAAACTGGCAGAATGAACACTGAAGCTTTCTTT. Translated: CASSETGRMNTEAFF.

This clonotype turned up a few times. V is TRBV20-1 and J is TRBJ1-2; D gene uncertain. Trimming removed 0 bases from V and 5 bases from J, with 10 bases in between. CDR1 and CDR2 (germline): DFQATT, SNEGSKA (reference sequence). The CDR3 spans 13 residues. This CDR3 is CSARDLPEYGYTF. The DNA for the CDR3 is TGCAGTGCTAGAGATCTCCCGGAATATGGCTACACCTTC.

The chain employs TRBV12-3 or TRBV12-4 and TRBJ2-5; 10 bases fit TRBD1. The CDR3 runs 17 residues. The J segment lost 5 bases and the V segment lost 1 base, leaving 10 bases of the junction unmatched. CDR3 nucleotides: TGTGCCAGCAGTTTAGACCGCGGGACAGGGGTGGAGGAGACCCAGTACTTC. Encoded protein: CASSLDRGTGVEETQYF.

The chain uses TRBV18 and TRBJ2-5; tentatively, D is TRBD1 (6 bases). The CDR3 contains 13 residues. The ends were cut back, 1 base at V and 5 bases at J, with 8 bases in the middle. Germline values: CDR1 KGHSH, CDR2 LQKENI. CDR3 in amino acids: CASSPRTDETQYF. The CDR3 bases are TGTGCCAGCTCACCACGGACAGACGAGACCCAGTACTTC.